Listed here are 32 T cell receptor beta chains from one sample, sequenced in a study of CD8 T cells in ankylosing spondylitis. TCRdb re-derived calls from the 5' RACE reads in MiXCR, one entry per CDR3 protein. The profile shows 150,000 to 200,000 distinct CDR3 sequences, 18% of them singletons. The source material was blood, either unsorted or a sorted T cell fraction (not recorded which). These receptor sequences come from a male donor under 30 with ankylosing spondylitis or in good health (not recorded which).

This clonotype was detected ten times or more. This chain uses TRBV6-5 with TRBJ2-7; 8 bases fit TRBD1. CDR3 size: 14 residues. J was trimmed by 2 bases and V by 6 bases; bases with no gene match: 6. Germline V gene sequence: CDR1 MNHEY, CDR2 SVGAGI. The CDR3 here is CASSRQGFPYEQYF. DNA for the CDR3: TGTGCCAGCAGCCGACAGGGGTTTCCCTACGAGCAGTACTTC.

This clonotype was seen at least ten times. This sequence joins TRBV6-2 or TRBV6-3 and TRBJ2-7, with 10 nucleotides matching TRBD1. This CDR3 is 16 amino acids long. V trimming: 5 bases; J trimming: 3 bases; junction bases outside the gene matches: 10. Germline assignment: CDR1 MNHEY and CDR2 SVGEGT. The CDR3: CASSLSGTGAIYEQYF. DNA of the CDR3: TGTGCCAGCAGTCTGTCCGGGACAGGGGCGATCTACGAGCAGTACTTC.

This clonotype was recorded many times. The chain recombines TRBV6-2 or TRBV6-3 with TRBJ2-1; TRBD2 agrees at 7 bases. The CDR3 loop spans 12 amino acids. Germline lookup yields CDR1 MNHEY and CDR2 SVGEGT. Trimming removed 7 bases from V and 9 bases from J; junction bases left unmatched: 6. In DNA, the CDR3 is TGTGCCAGCACCGGACTAGTTGGTGAGCAGTTCTTC. Amino acid sequence: CASTGLVGEQFF.

In its sample, this clonotype was seen many times. This chain links TRBV2 with TRBJ2-1, with D unresolved. Trimming took 7 bases from V and 6 from J, leaving 10 bases between them. The CDR3 runs 12 residues. Germline V CDR1 and CDR2: SNHLY, FYNNEI. This chain's CDR3 is CASTGISNEQFF. For the CDR3, the DNA is TGTGCCAGCACGGGTATATCCAATGAGCAGTTCTTC.

In this sample, this clonotype turned up many times. This rearrangement joins TRBV4-1 to TRBJ2-5; D may be TRBD1 or TRBD2 (6 bases each). V lost 1 base, J lost 6 bases, and 9 bases lay in between. CDR3 length equals 13 residues. In germline, CDR1 is MGHRA, CDR2 YSYEKL. The CDR3 protein is CASSQVGGQTQYF. In DNA, the CDR3 is TGCGCCAGCAGCCAAGTGGGGGGCCAGACCCAGTACTTC.

Ten or more counts support this clonotype. The rearrangement joins TRBV30 to TRBJ1-1; D perhaps matches TRBD1 (6 bases). With 4 bases removed from V and 5 bases from J, the gap between germline ends came to 14 bases. This CDR3 region has 13 residues. CDR1 is GTSNPN and CDR2 is SVGIG in the germline V gene (reference sequence). Here the CDR3 DNA reads TGTGCCTGGACGGGGGCGGGGTGGACTGAAGCTTTCTTT. This encodes CAWTGAGWTEAFF.

This clonotype was recorded many times. The J gene is TRBJ2-1, the V gene TRBV27; D gene ambiguous. CDR1 is MNHEY, CDR2 SMNVEV, per germline (reference sequence). Trimming removed 6 bases at V and 0 bases at J, with 12 bases between. The CDR3 has 15 residues. The CDR3 protein is CASSPLTLSYNEQFF. DNA of the CDR3: TGTGCCAGCAGCCCCTTGACCCTCTCCTACAATGAGCAGTTCTTC.

DNA of the CDR3: TGCAGCGTTGAAGATCGAGGGGGGGTCACAGATACGCAGTATTTT. It translates to CSVEDRGGVTDTQYF. The chain joins TRBV29-1 to TRBJ2-3; perhaps TRBD2 as D (7 bases). Germline V gene data show CDR1 as SQVTM and CDR2 as ANQGSEA. This CDR3 region has 15 residues. V lost 0 bases, J lost 2 bases, and 12 bases lay in between.

Only one count was recorded for this clonotype. The chain uses TRBV5-1 and TRBJ1-1, with D hard to call. CDR1 SGHRS and CDR2 YFSETQ come from the germline V gene. The CDR3 has 15 amino acids. Trimming left V 0 bases short and J 3 bases short, with 12 bases between. The CDR3 sequence is CASSLVVGRDTEAFF. The CDR3 DNA reads as TGCGCCAGCAGCTTGGTGGTAGGGCGGGACACTGAAGCTTTCTTT. Together with reference TRBV5-1 and TRBJ1-1, the CDR3 gives the full variable domain: KAGVTQTPRYLIKTRGQQVTLSCSPISGHRSVSWYQQTPGQGLQFLFEYFSETQRNKGNFPGRFSGRQFSNSRSEMNVSTLELGDSALYLCASSLVVGRDTEAFFGQGTRLTVV.

This clonotype was found many times. J is TRBJ2-3 and V is TRBV3-1, with D tentatively TRBD1 (5 bases). V lost 4 bases and J 0 bases, leaving 11 bases between the germline ends. The V gene's germline CDR1 is LGHDT and CDR2 YNNKEL (reference sequence). The CDR3 runs to 15 residues. As DNA, the CDR3 is TGTGCCAGCAGCCGAAGACAGTTTAGCACAGATACGCAGTATTTT. This encodes CASSRRQFSTDTQYF.

The sample holds many counts of this clonotype. As DNA, the CDR3 is TGTGCCAGCAGCTCCCCAATTGGTACCTACGAGCAGTACTTC. This codes for CASSSPIGTYEQYF. The gene calls are TRBV7-9 and TRBJ2-7; no definite D call. Trimming cost V 4 bases and J 2 bases, with 12 bases left between them. Germline V CDR1 and CDR2: SEHNR, FQNEAQ (reference sequence). The CDR3 extends over 14 amino acids.

This clonotype occurred many times. V and J are TRBV10-3 and TRBJ1-2, with D unclear. V lost 11 bases and J 3 bases, leaving 16 bases between the germline ends. Germline V gene sequence: CDR1 ENHRY, CDR2 SYGVKD. The CDR3 has 13 amino acids. CDR3 in DNA: TGTGCCGTTGAATCACCCCCTGACTATGGCTACACCTTC. It translates to CAVESPPDYGYTF.

This clonotype came up many times. The V call is TRBV3-1, the J call TRBJ2-1; TRBD2 might be the D (5 bases). The length of the CDR3 is 14 residues. From germline, CDR1 is LGHDT and CDR2 YNNKEL (reference sequence). V was pared by 2 bases and J by 10 bases, with 15 bases between. CDR3 sequence reads: CASSQTLGRREQFF. CDR3 nucleotide sequence: TGTGCCAGCAGCCAAACTCTTGGGAGACGCGAGCAGTTCTTC.

This clonotype was recorded many times. This chain joins TRBV10-3 and TRBJ2-3; 11 nucleotides align to TRBD2. The CDR3 totals 18 residues. Trimming at V came to 0 bases and at J to 0 bases, leaving 5 bases not matched to a gene. Per germline, CDR1 ENHRY and CDR2 SYGVKD. In nucleotides, the CDR3 is TGTGCCATCAGTGAGTCCCGGACTAGCGGGTTTAGCACAGATACGCAGTATTTT. It codes for CAISESRTSGFSTDTQYF.

The chain carries TRBV27 and TRBJ2-1; 8 bases map to TRBD2. Germline V CDR1 and CDR2: MNHEY, SMNVEV (reference sequence). Trimming at V came to 7 bases and at J to 0 bases, leaving 8 bases not matched to a gene. The CDR3 runs to 16 residues. In DNA, the CDR3 is TGTGCCAGCACGGGAGGGATTGGGAGCTCCTACAATGAGCAGTTCTTC. Its translation is CASTGGIGSSYNEQFF.

This clonotype was observed many times. The rearrangement joins TRBV6-6 to TRBJ1-5, with 8 bases identical to TRBD1. In germline, CDR1 is MNHNY, CDR2 SVGAGI (reference sequence). V was clipped by 2 bases and J by 6 bases; unmatched bases: 9. This CDR3 comprises 16 residues. The CDR3 DNA sequence: TGTGCCAGCAGTTACAACGACAGGGGTGCAGGTCAGCCCCAGCATTTT. Its protein product is CASSYNDRGAGQPQHF.

A few counts support this clonotype. The chain joins TRBV18 to TRBJ2-3, with TRBD1 matching 11 bases. CDR1 KGHSH and CDR2 LQKENI come from the germline V gene. CDR3 length: 18 residues. V lost 3 bases and J lost 2; bases outside the gene matches: 10. The CDR3 sequence is CASSPRPGQGANTDTQYF. The CDR3 coding sequence is TGTGCCAGCTCACCGCGCCCTGGACAGGGGGCTAACACAGATACGCAGTATTTT.

This clonotype was counted ten times or more. The CDR3 DNA reads as TGTGCCACCAGCAGTCCACAGGTTTCGGACATTCAGTACTTC. It encodes CATSSPQVSDIQYF. This rearrangement joins TRBV15 to TRBJ2-4; D is perhaps TRBD1 (5 bases). With 3 bases removed from V and 8 bases from J, the gap between germline ends came to 14 bases. CDR1 LNHNV and CDR2 YYDKDF come from the germline V gene (reference sequence). The CDR3 totals 14 residues.

This chain links TRBV24-1 with TRBJ2-4, with D maybe TRBD2 (6 bases). Germline V gives CDR1 KGHDR, CDR2 SFDVKD. Between the trimmed V and J ends, which lost 3 bases and 9 bases, there was a span of 17 bases. This CDR3 is 15 amino acids long. The chain's CDR3 is CATSDARDSRGIQYF. CDR3 DNA sequence: TGTGCCACCAGTGATGCCCGGGACTCCCGGGGCATTCAGTACTTC.

This chain uses TRBV7-6 with TRBJ1-2, with TRBD1 matching 8 bases. Germline-derived CDR1 and CDR2 are SGHVS and FNYEAQ. The CDR3 runs 13 residues. J lost 8 bases, V lost 3 bases, and 5 bases had no gene match. This chain's CDR3 is CASSFGQGGGYTF. DNA of the CDR3: TGTGCCAGCAGCTTTGGACAGGGAGGGGGCTACACCTTC.

This clonotype was seen ten or more times. The chain combines TRBV7-2 with TRBJ2-5, with a weak D call TRBD2 (5 bases). The CDR3 is 21 residues long. Trimming left V 7 bases short and J 2 bases short, with 35 bases between. The germline V gene has CDR1 SGHTA and CDR2 FQGNSA. The chain's CDR3 is CASTPVKLILLQRLRQETQYF. Here the CDR3 DNA reads TGTGCCAGCACCCCCGTTAAGCTTATTCTTCTTCAGCGGCTCCGACAAGAGACCCAGTACTTC.

In this sample, this clonotype turned up many times. The chain employs TRBV21-1 and TRBJ2-3; no check of the table's D call, TRBD2, against the DNA was made. TRBV21-1 is shown as a pseudogene. This CDR3 comprises 18 residues. CDR3 nucleotide sequence: TGTGCCAGCAGATGGGAGACGGCCGGATCCCATTTGACGAATACGCAGTATTTT. Its protein is CASRWETAGSHLTNTQYF.

This clonotype has a single count. V gene TRBV4-2 combines with J gene TRBJ2-7; unclear D gene. CDR3 length: 14 residues. The ends were cut back, 3 bases at V and 10 bases at J, with 19 bases in the middle. Germline CDR1 is LGHNA and CDR2 is YNFKEQ. The CDR3 bases are TGTGCCAGCAGCCAGGAGATGCGGACCAGCCGACAGTACTTC. It specifies CASSQEMRTSRQYF.

This clonotype was observed many times. The chain links TRBV24-1 to TRBJ2-7, with TRBD1 identical over 7 bases. Germline V CDR1 and CDR2: KGHDR, SFDVKD. CDR3 length: 12 amino acids. Germline trimming cut 3 bases from V and 9 bases from J; bases unmatched to any gene: 4. This CDR3 is CATSDRTGRQYV. DNA for the CDR3: TGTGCCACCAGTGATCGGACAGGCCGGCAGTACGTC.

This clonotype came up many times. This sequence joins TRBV7-2 and TRBJ2-7; 10 bases agree with TRBD2. Losses at the gene ends were 3 bases for V and 2 bases for J; bases not matched to a gene: 7. This CDR3 contains 16 residues. Germline-derived CDR1 and CDR2 are SGHTA and FQGNSA. The CDR3, as DNA: TGTGCCAGCAGCTTCCTAGCGGGAGAGTCCCCCTACGAGCAGTACTTC. This sequence encodes CASSFLAGESPYEQYF.

This clonotype was picked up many times. This chain links TRBV29-1 with TRBJ1-4; TRBD1 might be the D (6 bases). The CDR3 totals 12 residues. V lost 3 bases and J lost 7, with 9 bases in between. CDR1 is SQVTM and CDR2 is ANQGSEA in the germline V gene. CDR3: CSVDRGGEKLFF. The CDR3 nucleotides read TGCAGCGTTGACAGGGGCGGTGAAAAACTGTTTTTT.

There are many counts of this clonotype. V and J are TRBV12-3 or TRBV12-4 and TRBJ2-1; no clear D gene. This CDR3 comprises 11 residues. The V end lost 2 bases, the J end lost 7 bases, and 3 bases lay between the germline ends. The DNA of the CDR3 is TGTGCCAGCAGTTTACAGAATGAGCAGTTCTTC. Encoded protein: CASSLQNEQFF.

This clonotype was observed at least ten times. The chain recombines TRBV12-3 or TRBV12-4 with TRBJ1-4; 12 nucleotides line up with TRBD1. The CDR3 is 16 amino acids. V gave up 5 bases and J gave up 3 bases; unmatched junction bases: 4. The CDR3 region is CASSLGTGGPNEKLFF. In DNA form, the CDR3 reads TGTGCCAGCAGTCTCGGGACAGGGGGCCCTAATGAAAAACTGTTTTTT.

This clonotype was counted many times. This chain joins TRBV15 and TRBJ2-5, with D hard to call. Deletions cut 9 bases from V and 0 bases from J, with 17 bases between. Germline V gives CDR1 LNHNV, CDR2 YYDKDF (reference sequence). This CDR3 comprises 15 residues. Here the CDR3 reads CATRRYIQNQETQYF. CDR3 bases: TGTGCCACGCGTCGGTACATACAGAACCAAGAGACCCAGTACTTC.

Many counts were recorded for this clonotype. The chain employs TRBV7-2 and TRBJ2-6; D is ambiguous. V was cut by 5 bases and J by 0 bases, with 11 bases left in between. Germline V gene sequence: CDR1 SGHTA, CDR2 FQGNSA. The CDR3 has 16 residues. The CDR3 sequence: CASSPRRFSGANVLTF. In nucleotides, the CDR3 is TGTGCCAGCAGCCCACGACGATTCTCTGGGGCCAACGTCCTGACTTTC.

This clonotype has a count of ten or more. V and J are TRBV2 and TRBJ1-2; D is uncertain. V was clipped by 7 bases and J by 4 bases, with 10 bases between them. The CDR3 is made up of 12 amino acids. Germline values: CDR1 SNHLY, CDR2 FYNNEI. In DNA, the CDR3 is TGTGCCAGCATTCCGGAGCTCTATGGCTACACCTTC. This sequence encodes CASIPELYGYTF.

The rearrangement joins TRBV4-2 to TRBJ2-4; 11 nucleotides agree with TRBD1. After removal of 6 bases from V and 4 bases from J, the junction contained 2 bases not matched to a gene. The CDR3 sequence is 14 residues long. Germline CDR1 LGHNA, CDR2 YNFKEQ. CDR3 loop: CASRGDRGKNIQYF. In DNA, the CDR3 is TGTGCCAGCAGGGGGGACAGGGGGAAAAACATTCAGTACTTC.